Presented here are 8 T cell receptor beta chains from one specimen sequenced in a study of cytomegalovirus exposure and HLA in healthy donors. Primers: 60 Vbeta forward and 13 Jbeta reverse. The table came from immunoSEQ multiplex PCR; TCRdb's copy has only in-frame clones and leaves some out. The sample lists approximately 170,000 clones; about 80% were seen once. Sequenced sample: PBMCs. All receptors come from a woman in her forties or fifties in good health and CMV-seronegative.

V usage is TRBV28 and J usage is TRBJ1-5; D not resolved. V was shortened by 3 bases and J by 2 bases, with 14 bases between the two germline ends. Germline-derived CDR1 and CDR2 are MDHEN and SYDVKM. The CDR3 runs 16 residues. CDR3: CASSLRVSFGNQPQHF. CDR3 sequence (DNA): TGTGCCAGCAGTTTGCGGGTCTCATTCGGCAATCAGCCCCAGCATTTT.

The chain uses TRBV29-1 and TRBJ2-5; D is possibly TRBD2 (7 bases). There are 12 residues in the CDR3. The germline CDR1 and CDR2 sequences are SQVTM and ANQGSEA. Trimming cost V 5 bases and J 10 bases, with 17 bases left between them. As DNA, the CDR3 is TGCAGCGTTTTAGGGGGGGGCGAGGACCAGTACTTC. Its protein is CSVLGGGEDQYF.

For the CDR3, the DNA is TGTGCCAGCAGCTTGTTAACAGGGCGAAATGAGCAGTTCTTC. It encodes CASSLLTGRNEQFF. V and J are TRBV5-8 and TRBJ2-1; D may be TRBD1 (6 bases). V lost 1 base to trimming and J lost 7 bases, with 12 bases between them. The CDR3 runs to 14 residues. Germline loops: CDR1 SGHTS, CDR2 YDEGEE.

The chain carries TRBV4-3 and TRBJ2-4; maybe TRBD1 (6 bases). The V end lost 0 bases, the J end lost 0 bases, and 18 bases lay between the germline ends. The V gene's germline CDR1 is LGHNA and CDR2 YSLEER. This CDR3 is 19 amino acids long. CDR3: CASSQENPGTPLAKNIQYF. Here the CDR3 DNA reads TGCGCCAGCAGCCAAGAAAACCCCGGGACACCTCTAGCCAAAAACATTCAGTACTTC.

The chain couples TRBV4-1 to TRBJ1-3, with TRBD1 matching 10 bases. From germline, CDR1 is MGHRA and CDR2 YSYEKL. The CDR3 runs 19 residues. J gave up 0 bases and V 4 bases, and 12 bases lay outside the gene matches. The CDR3 spells CASSRVPGQGFGSGNTIYF. CDR3 coding DNA: TGCGCCAGCAGCCGAGTCCCGGGACAGGGGTTTGGCTCTGGAAACACCATATATTTT.

The rearrangement uses TRBV18 and TRBJ2-7; D not resolved. V dropped 5 bases and J dropped 7 bases, with 18 bases sitting between them. This CDR3 is 14 amino acids long. Germline V gene lookup returns CDR1 KGHSH and CDR2 LQKENI. DNA for the CDR3: TGTGCCAGCTCATCTCCGGGTAAGGTGAGGGAGCAGTACTTC. Its translation is CASSSPGKVREQYF.

This clone has just a few counts. The V and J genes are TRBV19 and TRBJ2-7; a possible D gene is TRBD1 (6 bases). The CDR3 covers 14 residues. Germline V gene data show CDR1 as LNHDA and CDR2 as SQIVND (reference sequence). V lost 4 bases to trimming and J lost 0 bases, with 10 bases between them. The CDR3 DNA follows: TGTGCCAGTAGTAAGTCAGGGGACTCCTACGAGCAGTACTTC. It encodes CASSKSGDSYEQYF. The variable domain in full, with the rest retrieved from reference TRBV19 and TRBJ2-7, is DGGITQSPKYLFRKEGQNVTLSCEQNLNHDAMYWYRQDPGQGLRLIYYSQIVNDFQKGDIAEGYSVSREKKESFPLTVTSAQKNPTAFYLCASSKSGDSYEQYFGPGTRLTVT.

The chain uses TRBV6-5 and TRBJ1-5; a possible D gene is TRBD1 (6 bases). Germline CDR1 is MNHEY and CDR2 is SVGAGI. The V end lost 6 bases, the J end lost 6 bases, and 12 bases lay between the germline ends. The CDR3 spans 13 residues. The CDR3 region has the DNA TGTGCCAGCAGCGCAGGGGCAGGTCAGCCCCAGCATTTT. Amino acids: CASSAGAGQPQHF.